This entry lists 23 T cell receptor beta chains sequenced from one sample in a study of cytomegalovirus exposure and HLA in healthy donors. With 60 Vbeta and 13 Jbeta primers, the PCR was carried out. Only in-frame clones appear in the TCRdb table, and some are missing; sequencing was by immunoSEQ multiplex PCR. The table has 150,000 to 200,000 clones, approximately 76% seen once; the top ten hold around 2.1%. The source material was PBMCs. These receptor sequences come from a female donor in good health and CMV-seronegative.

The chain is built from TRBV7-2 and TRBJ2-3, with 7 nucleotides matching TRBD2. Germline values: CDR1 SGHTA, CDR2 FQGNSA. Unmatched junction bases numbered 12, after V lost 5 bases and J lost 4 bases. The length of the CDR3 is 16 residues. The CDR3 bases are TGTGCCAGCAGCACCCCCCCGGGGAGGGCGGCAGATACGCAGTATTTT. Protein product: CASSTPPGRAADTQYF.

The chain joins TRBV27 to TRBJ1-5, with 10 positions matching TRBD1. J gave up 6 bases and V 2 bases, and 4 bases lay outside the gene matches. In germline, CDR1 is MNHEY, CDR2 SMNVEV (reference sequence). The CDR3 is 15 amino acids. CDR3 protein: CASSLRQGASQPQHF. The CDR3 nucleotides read TGTGCCAGCAGTTTAAGACAGGGGGCCAGTCAGCCCCAGCATTTT.

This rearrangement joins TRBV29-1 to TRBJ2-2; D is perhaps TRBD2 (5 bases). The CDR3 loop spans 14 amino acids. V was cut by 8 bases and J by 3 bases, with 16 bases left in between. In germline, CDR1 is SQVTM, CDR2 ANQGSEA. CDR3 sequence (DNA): TGCAGCTTCATCCCCGGGATCCACACCGGGGAGCTGTTTTTT. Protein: CSFIPGIHTGELFF.

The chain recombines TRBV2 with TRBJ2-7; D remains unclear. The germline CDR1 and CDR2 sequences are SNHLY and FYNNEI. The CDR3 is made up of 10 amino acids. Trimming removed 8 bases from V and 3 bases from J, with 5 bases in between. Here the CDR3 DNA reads TGTGCCAGCGGAGACTACGAGCAGTACTTC. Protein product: CASGDYEQYF.

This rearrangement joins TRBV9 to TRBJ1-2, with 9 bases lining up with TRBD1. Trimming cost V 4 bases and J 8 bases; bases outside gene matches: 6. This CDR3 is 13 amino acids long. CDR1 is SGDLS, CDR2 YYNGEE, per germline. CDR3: CASSSRTGDGYTF. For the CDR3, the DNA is TGTGCCAGCAGCTCGAGGACAGGGGACGGCTACACCTTC. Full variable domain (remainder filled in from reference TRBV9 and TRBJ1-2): DSGVTQTPKHLITATGQRVTLRCSPRSGDLSVYWYQQSLDQGLQFLIQYYNGEERAKGNILERFSAQQFPDLHSELNLSSLELGDSALYFCASSSRTGDGYTFGSGTRLTVV.

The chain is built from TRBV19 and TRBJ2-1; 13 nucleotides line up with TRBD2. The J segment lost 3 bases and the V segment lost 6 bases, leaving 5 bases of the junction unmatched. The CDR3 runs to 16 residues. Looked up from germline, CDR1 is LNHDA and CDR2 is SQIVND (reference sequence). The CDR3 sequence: CASRLAGGAYYNEQFF. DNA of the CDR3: TGTGCCAGTAGACTAGCGGGGGGGGCCTACTACAATGAGCAGTTCTTC.

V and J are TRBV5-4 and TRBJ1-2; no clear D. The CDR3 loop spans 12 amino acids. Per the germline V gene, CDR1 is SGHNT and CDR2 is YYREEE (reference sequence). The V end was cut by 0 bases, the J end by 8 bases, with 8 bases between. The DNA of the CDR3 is TGTGCCAGCAGCTTGGACGGTCCCGGCTACACCTTC. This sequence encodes CASSLDGPGYTF.

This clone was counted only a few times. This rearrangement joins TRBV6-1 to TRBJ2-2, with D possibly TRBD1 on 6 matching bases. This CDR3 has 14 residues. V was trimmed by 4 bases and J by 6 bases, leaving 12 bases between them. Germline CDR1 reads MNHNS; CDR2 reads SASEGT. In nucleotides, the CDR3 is TGTGCCAGCAGTGGAACGGGACATGCCGGGGAGCTGTTTTTT. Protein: CASSGTGHAGELFF.

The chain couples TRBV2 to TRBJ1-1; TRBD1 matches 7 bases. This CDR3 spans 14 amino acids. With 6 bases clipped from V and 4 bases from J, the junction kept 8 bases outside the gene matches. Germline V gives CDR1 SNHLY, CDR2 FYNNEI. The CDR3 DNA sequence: TGTGCCAGCAGAGATTGGACAGGCGGCACTGAAGCTTTCTTT. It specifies CASRDWTGGTEAFF.

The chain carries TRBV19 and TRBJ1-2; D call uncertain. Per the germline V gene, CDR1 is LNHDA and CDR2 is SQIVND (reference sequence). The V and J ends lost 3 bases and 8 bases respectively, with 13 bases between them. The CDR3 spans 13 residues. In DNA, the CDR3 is TGTGCCAGTAGTATTGAGGGAACTTCGGGCTACACCTTC. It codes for CASSIEGTSGYTF.

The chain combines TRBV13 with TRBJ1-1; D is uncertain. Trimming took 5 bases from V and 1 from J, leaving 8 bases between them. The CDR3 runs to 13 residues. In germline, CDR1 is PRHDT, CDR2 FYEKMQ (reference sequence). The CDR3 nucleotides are TGTGCCAGCAGCAACGACAAGAACACTGAAGCTTTCTTT. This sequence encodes CASSNDKNTEAFF.

The DNA for the CDR3 is TGTGCCAGCGCCATGCTAGCGGACTCCTACAATGAGCAGTTCTTC. Its protein is CASAMLADSYNEQFF. The V call is TRBV18, the J call TRBJ2-1, with 7 bases that match TRBD2. The CDR3 is 15 residues long. Trimming at V came to 8 bases and at J to 0 bases, leaving 7 bases not matched to a gene. The germline V gene has CDR1 KGHSH and CDR2 LQKENI.

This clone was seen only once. The CDR3 nucleotides read TGTGCCAGCAGCTTACGGGGGTACAACGAGCAGTACTTC. Its protein product is CASSLRGYNEQYF. The chain employs TRBV7-9 and TRBJ2-7; maybe TRBD2 (6 bases). The CDR3 runs to 13 residues. Per the germline V gene, CDR1 is SEHNR and CDR2 is FQNEAQ (reference sequence). The V gene lost 2 bases and the J gene lost 5 bases, with 10 bases spanning the gap. The complete variable domain, with remaining parts taken from reference TRBV7-9 and TRBJ2-7, reads DTGVSQNPRHKITKRGQNVTFRCDPISEHNRLYWYRQTLGQGPEFLTYFQNEAQLEKSRLLSDRFSAERPKGSFSTLEIQRTEQGDSAMYLCASSLRGYNEQYFGPGTRLTVT.

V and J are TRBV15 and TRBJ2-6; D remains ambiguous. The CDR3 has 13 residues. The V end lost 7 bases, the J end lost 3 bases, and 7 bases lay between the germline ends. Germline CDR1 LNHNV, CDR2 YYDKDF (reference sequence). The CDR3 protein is CATTISGANVLTF. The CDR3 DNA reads TGTGCCACCACGATTAGTGGGGCCAACGTCCTGACTTTC.

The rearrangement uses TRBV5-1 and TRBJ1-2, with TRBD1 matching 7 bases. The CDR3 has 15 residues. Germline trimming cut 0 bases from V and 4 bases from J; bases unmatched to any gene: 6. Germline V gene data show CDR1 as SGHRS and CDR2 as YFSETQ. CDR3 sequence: CASSLEGRGAYGYTF. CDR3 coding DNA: TGCGCCAGCAGCTTGGAAGGCAGGGGGGCCTATGGCTACACCTTC.

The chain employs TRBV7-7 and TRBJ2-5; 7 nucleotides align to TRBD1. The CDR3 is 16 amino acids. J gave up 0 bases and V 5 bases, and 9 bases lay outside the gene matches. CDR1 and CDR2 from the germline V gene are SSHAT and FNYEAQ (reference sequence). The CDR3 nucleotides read TGTGCCAGCAGCCCCGGGACAGCGTGGTACCAAGAGACCCAGTACTTC. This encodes CASSPGTAWYQETQYF. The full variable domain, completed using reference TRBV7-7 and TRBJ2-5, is GAGVSQSPRYKVTKRGQDVTLRCDPISSHATLYWYQQALGQGPEFLTYFNYEAQPDKSGLPSDRFSAERPEGSISTLTIQRTEQRDSAMYRCASSPGTAWYQETQYFGPGTRLLVL.

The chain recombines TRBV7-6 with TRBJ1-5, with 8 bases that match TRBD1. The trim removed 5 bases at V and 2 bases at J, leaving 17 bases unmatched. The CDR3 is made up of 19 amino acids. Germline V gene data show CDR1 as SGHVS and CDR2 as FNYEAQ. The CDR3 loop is CASSPGLGQGAMGNQPQHF. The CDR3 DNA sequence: TGTGCCAGCAGCCCCGGTCTTGGGCAGGGGGCAATGGGCAATCAGCCCCAGCATTTT.

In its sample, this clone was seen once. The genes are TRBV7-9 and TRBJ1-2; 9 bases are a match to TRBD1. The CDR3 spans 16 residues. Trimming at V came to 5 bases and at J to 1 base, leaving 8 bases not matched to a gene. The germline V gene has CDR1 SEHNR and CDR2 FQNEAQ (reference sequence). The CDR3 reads CASSTRDRAINYGYTF. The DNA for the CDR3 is TGTGCCAGCAGCACCCGGGACAGGGCCATTAACTATGGCTACACCTTC.

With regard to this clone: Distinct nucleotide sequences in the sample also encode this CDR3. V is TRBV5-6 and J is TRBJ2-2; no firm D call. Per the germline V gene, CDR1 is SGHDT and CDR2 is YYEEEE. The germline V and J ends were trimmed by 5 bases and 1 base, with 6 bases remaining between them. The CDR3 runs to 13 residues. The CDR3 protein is CASSFQNTGELFF. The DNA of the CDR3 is TGTGCCAGCAGTTTTCAGAACACCGGGGAGCTGTTTTTT.

CDR3 DNA: TGCGCCAGCAGCTCGACAGGCAATGAGCAGTTCTTC. Translating it yields CASSSTGNEQFF. V gene TRBV5-1 combines with J gene TRBJ2-1; perhaps TRBD1 as D (6 bases). The CDR3 spans 12 residues. The germline V and J ends were trimmed by 3 bases and 6 bases, with 7 bases remaining between them. Germline loops: CDR1 SGHRS, CDR2 YFSETQ.

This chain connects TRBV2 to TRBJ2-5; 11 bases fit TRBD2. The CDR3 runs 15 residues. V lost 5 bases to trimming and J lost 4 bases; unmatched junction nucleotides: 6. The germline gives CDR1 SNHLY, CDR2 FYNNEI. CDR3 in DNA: TGTGCCAGCAGTCGAGCTAGCGGGAGGACAGAGACCCAGTACTTC. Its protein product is CASSRASGRTETQYF.

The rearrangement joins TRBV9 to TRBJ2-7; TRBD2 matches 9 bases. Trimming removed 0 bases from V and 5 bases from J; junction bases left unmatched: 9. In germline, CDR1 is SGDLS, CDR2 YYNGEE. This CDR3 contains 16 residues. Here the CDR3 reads CASSVVGSGSRNEQYF. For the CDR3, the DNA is TGTGCCAGCAGCGTAGTGGGTAGCGGGAGTCGCAACGAGCAGTACTTC.

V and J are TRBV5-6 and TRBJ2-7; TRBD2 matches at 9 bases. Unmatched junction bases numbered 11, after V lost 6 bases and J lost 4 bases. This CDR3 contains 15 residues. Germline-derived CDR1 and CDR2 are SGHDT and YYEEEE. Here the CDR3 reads CASTPLAGGEYEQYF. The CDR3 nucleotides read TGTGCCAGCACCCCTCTGGCGGGAGGGGAGTACGAGCAGTACTTC.